This T cell receptor beta chain came from a study of graft-versus-host responses after intestinal transplantation. At the level of the study: Recipients across the board were started on anti-thymocyte globulin induction, then kept on tacrolimus and steroids for 2 to 4 years. Study results and limitations: With peak circulating GvH clone levels came an association with early post-transplant HvG declines. Allografts from individuals with graft-donor T cell macrochimerism displayed high graft-versus-host to host-versus-graft clonal ratios.

As concerns this clone: The antigen is unknown.

The graft tissue was processed, and this released both intraepithelial and lamina propria lymphocytes. Profiled with immunoSEQ multiplex PCR; TCRdb holds only in-frame clones, not every one. In the table there are 50,000 to 75,000 clones, roughly 89% of which are singletons. Germline CDR1 is SGHDN and CDR2 is FVKESK. Deletions cut 1 base from V and 4 bases from J, with 17 bases between. The CDR3 sequence is 17 residues long. The material was ileum tissue, obtained 350 to 400 days after transplant. The clonotype comes from a human patient who received an intestinal transplant, so some T cells may come from the graft donor. The chain uses TRBV14 and TRBJ2-1; perhaps TRBD2 as D (6 bases). In DNA form, the CDR3 reads TGTGCCAGCAGCCAAGTATCGGGCGGGATTAGGTACAATGAGCAGTTCTTC. Translation: CASSQVSGGIRYNEQFF. Using reference TRBV14 and TRBJ2-1 for the parts outside the CDR3, the full variable domain is EAGVTQFPSHSVIEKGQTVTLRCDPISGHDNLYWYRRVMGKEIKFLLHFVKESKQDESGMPNNRFLAERTGGTYSTLKVQPAELEDSGVYFCASSQVSGGIRYNEQFFGPGTRLTVL.